These 14 T cell receptor beta chains were sequenced from one sample in a study of technical replicates of blood from several donors. Sequenced by immunoSEQ multiplex PCR; TCRdb stores in-frame clones only, minus some. In the table there are about 83,000 clones, 92% of which are singletons. The sequenced sample was T cells isolated from PBMCs. These receptor sequences come from a human donor in good health.

V gene TRBV5-1 combines with J gene TRBJ2-7; no firm D call. The CDR3 covers 11 residues. Germline-derived CDR1 and CDR2 are SGHRS and YFSETQ. With 5 bases removed from V and 1 base from J, the gap between germline ends came to 4 bases. CDR3 coding DNA: TGCGCCAGCAGAGCGTCCTACGAGCAGTACTTC. This translates into CASRASYEQYF.

V and J are TRBV27 and TRBJ2-3; 10 bases align to TRBD1. Germline loops: CDR1 MNHEY, CDR2 SMNVEV (reference sequence). V shed 5 bases, J shed 1 base, and the junction held 3 bases outside the gene matches. This CDR3 spans 15 amino acids. This CDR3 reads CASSPGQGGTDTQYF. CDR3 bases: TGTGCCAGCAGTCCCGGACAGGGGGGCACAGATACGCAGTATTTT.

The chain has TRBV25-1 and TRBJ1-2; 8 bases map to TRBD1. The CDR3 extends over 13 amino acids. The germline V gene encodes CDR1 MGHDK and CDR2 SYGVNS. Trimming at V came to 2 bases and at J to 7 bases, leaving 3 bases not matched to a gene. The CDR3 DNA is TGTGCCAGCAGTGAACAGGGGGCCGGTGGCTACACCTTC. The encoded protein is CASSEQGAGGYTF.

The chain recombines TRBV7-2 with TRBJ2-7, with 8 bases fitting TRBD2. Germline values: CDR1 SGHTA, CDR2 FQGNSA. Losses at the gene ends were 0 bases for V and 3 bases for J; bases not matched to a gene: 10. The CDR3 loop spans 17 amino acids. The CDR3 DNA reads TGTGCCAGCAGCTTAGCGTGGCCTAGCGGGCCTAACTACGAGCAGTACTTC. Its translation: CASSLAWPSGPNYEQYF. Filled out from reference TRBV7-2 and TRBJ2-7, the complete variable domain reads GAGVSQSPSNKVTEKGKDVELRCDPISGHTALYWYRQSLGQGLEFLIYFQGNSAPDKSGLPSDRFSAERTGGSVSTLTIQRTQQEDSAVYLCASSLAWPSGPNYEQYFGPGTRLTVT.

J is TRBJ2-1 and V is TRBV9, with 8 bases that match TRBD2. V dropped 4 bases and J dropped 9; count of bases not matched to a gene: 6. The CDR3 is made up of 13 amino acids. CDR1 SGDLS and CDR2 YYNGEE come from the germline V gene. Here the CDR3 reads CASSLGLAGEQFF. DNA for the CDR3: TGTGCCAGCAGCCTTGGACTAGCAGGTGAGCAGTTCTTC.

The chain is built from TRBV5-6 and TRBJ2-1, with TRBD1 identical over 9 bases. This CDR3 comprises 14 residues. Trimming cost V 3 bases and J 9 bases; bases outside gene matches: 7. CDR1 and CDR2 (germline): SGHDT, YYEEEE. The CDR3 bases are TGTGCCAGCAGCTACAGGACAGGGGCCGGTGAGCAGTTCTTC. Residues: CASSYRTGAGEQFF.

The genes are TRBV5-1 and TRBJ2-5, with 12 nucleotides matching TRBD2. This CDR3 spans 15 amino acids. Per the germline V gene, CDR1 is SGHRS and CDR2 is YFSETQ. Trimming at V came to 7 bases and at J to 2 bases, leaving 6 bases not matched to a gene. CDR3: CASLQTSGGQETQYF. In DNA, the CDR3 is TGCGCCAGCCTGCAAACTAGCGGGGGGCAAGAGACCCAGTACTTC.

This clone appeared a single time. The V gene is TRBV19, the J gene TRBJ2-5; D is undetermined. The CDR3 consists of 15 residues. Trimming took off 0 bases at V and 6 bases at J, with 14 bases between the two ends. In germline, CDR1 is LNHDA, CDR2 SQIVND (reference sequence). CDR3 in amino acids: CASSIDSHGRQTQYF. CDR3 in DNA: TGTGCCAGTAGTATAGATAGCCACGGTAGGCAGACCCAGTACTTC.

The chain employs TRBV11-3 and TRBJ2-3, with TRBD2 identical over 11 bases. Germline CDR1 SGHNT, CDR2 YENEEA. With 4 bases clipped from V and 1 base from J, the junction kept 4 bases outside the gene matches. The CDR3 totals 16 residues. The CDR3 is CASSYLAGGRTDTQYF. The CDR3 DNA reads TGTGCCAGCAGCTACTTAGCGGGGGGGCGCACAGATACGCAGTATTTT.

This rearrangement joins TRBV28 to TRBJ2-1; D gene ambiguous. V was clipped by 1 base and J by 5 bases, with 12 bases between them. From germline, CDR1 is MDHEN and CDR2 SYDVKM. This CDR3 is 15 amino acids long. The DNA of the CDR3 is TGTGCCAGCAGTTTATTTGAGAGATCTGACAATGAGCAGTTCTTC. It specifies CASSLFERSDNEQFF.

V gene TRBV9 combines with J gene TRBJ2-1, with D tentatively TRBD2 (5 bases). Trimming cost V 0 bases and J 4 bases, with 8 bases left between them. This CDR3 comprises 14 residues. CDR1 SGDLS and CDR2 YYNGEE come from the germline V gene. CDR3: CASSVVSVYNEQFF. CDR3 nucleotide sequence: TGTGCCAGCAGCGTAGTTAGCGTTTACAATGAGCAGTTCTTC.

This clone was detected a few times. The chain recombines TRBV12-5 with TRBJ1-1, with TRBD1 matching over 7 bases. J lost 7 bases, V lost 4 bases, and 3 bases had no gene match. The germline V gene encodes CDR1 LGHNT and CDR2 FRNRAP. This CDR3 region has 12 residues. The CDR3 nucleotides are TGTGCTAGTGGTTGGGGGACAGATGAAGCTTTCTTT. Its protein is CASGWGTDEAFF.

V usage is TRBV29-1 and J usage is TRBJ2-2; no clear D gene. The CDR3 is 11 residues long. Germline-derived CDR1 and CDR2 are SQVTM and ANQGSEA. Trimming took 4 bases from V and 6 from J, leaving 6 bases between them. CDR3 bases: TGCAGCGTTGGTTTATCCGGGGAGCTGTTTTTT. It is translated as CSVGLSGELFF.

The rearrangement joins TRBV11-2 to TRBJ2-7; D not certain. This CDR3 has 16 residues. CDR1 and CDR2 (germline): SGHAT, FQNNGV. Trimming removed 5 bases at V and 2 bases at J, with 19 bases between. The CDR3 region has the DNA TGTGCCAGCAGCACCCCGACTTGGCGAGCCCCCTACGAGCAGTACTTC. This sequence encodes CASSTPTWRAPYEQYF.